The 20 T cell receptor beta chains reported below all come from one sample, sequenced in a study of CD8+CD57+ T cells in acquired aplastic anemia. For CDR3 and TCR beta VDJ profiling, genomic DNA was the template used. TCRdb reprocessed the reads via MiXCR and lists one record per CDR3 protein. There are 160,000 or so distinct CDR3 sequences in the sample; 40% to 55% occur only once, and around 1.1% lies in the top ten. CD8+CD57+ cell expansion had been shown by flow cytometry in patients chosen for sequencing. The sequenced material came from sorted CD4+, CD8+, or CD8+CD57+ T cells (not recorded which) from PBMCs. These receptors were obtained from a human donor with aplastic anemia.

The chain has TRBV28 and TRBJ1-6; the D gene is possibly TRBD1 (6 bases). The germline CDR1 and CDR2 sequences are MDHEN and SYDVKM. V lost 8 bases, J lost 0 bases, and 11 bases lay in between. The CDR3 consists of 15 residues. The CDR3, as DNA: TGTGCCAGCTGGGACACTAGCTCCTATAATTCACCCCTCCACTTT. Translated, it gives CASWDTSSYNSPLHF.

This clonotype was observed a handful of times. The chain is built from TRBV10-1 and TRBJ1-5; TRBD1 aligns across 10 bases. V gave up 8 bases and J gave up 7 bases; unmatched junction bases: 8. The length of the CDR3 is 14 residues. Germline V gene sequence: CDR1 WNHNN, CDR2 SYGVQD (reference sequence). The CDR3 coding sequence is TGCGCCAGCCGGGGACAGGGGTCGCAGCAGCCCCAGCATTTT. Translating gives CASRGQGSQQPQHF.

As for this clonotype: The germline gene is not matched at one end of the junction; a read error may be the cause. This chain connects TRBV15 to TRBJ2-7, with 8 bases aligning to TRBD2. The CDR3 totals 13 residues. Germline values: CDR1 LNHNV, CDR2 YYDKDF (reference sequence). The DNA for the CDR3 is TGTGCCACCAGCCAAACGGGAGGGTATGAGCGGTACTTC. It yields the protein CATSQTGGYERYF.

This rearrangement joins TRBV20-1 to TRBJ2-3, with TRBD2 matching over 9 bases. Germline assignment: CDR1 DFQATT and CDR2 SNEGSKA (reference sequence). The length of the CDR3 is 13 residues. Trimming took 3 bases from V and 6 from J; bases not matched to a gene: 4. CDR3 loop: CSARMRGGDTQYF. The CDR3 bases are TGCAGTGCTAGGATGCGGGGGGGCGATACGCAGTATTTT.

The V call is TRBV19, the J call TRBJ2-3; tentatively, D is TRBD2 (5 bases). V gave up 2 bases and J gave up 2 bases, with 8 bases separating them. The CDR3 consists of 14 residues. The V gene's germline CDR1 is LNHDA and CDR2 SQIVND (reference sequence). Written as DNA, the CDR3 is TGTGCCAGTAGTATATCCGGGGACACAGATACGCAGTATTTT. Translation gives CASSISGDTDTQYF.

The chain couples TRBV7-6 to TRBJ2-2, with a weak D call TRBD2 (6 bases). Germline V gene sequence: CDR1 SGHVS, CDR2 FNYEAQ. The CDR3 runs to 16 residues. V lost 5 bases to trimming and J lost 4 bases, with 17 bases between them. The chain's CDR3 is CASSTGGADTTGELFF. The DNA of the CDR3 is TGTGCCAGCAGCACCGGAGGGGCTGACACCACCGGGGAGCTGTTTTTT.

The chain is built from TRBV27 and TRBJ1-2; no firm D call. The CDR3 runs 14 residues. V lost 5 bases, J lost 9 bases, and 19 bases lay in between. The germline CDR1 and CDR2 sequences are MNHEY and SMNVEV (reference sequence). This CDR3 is CASSQTPGLYRYTF. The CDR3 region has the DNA TGTGCCAGCAGTCAAACGCCTGGACTTTACCGCTACACCTTC.

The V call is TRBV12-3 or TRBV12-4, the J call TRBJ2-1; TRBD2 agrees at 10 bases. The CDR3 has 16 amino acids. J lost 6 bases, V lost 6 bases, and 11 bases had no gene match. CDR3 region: CASSPSGGLLGNEQFF. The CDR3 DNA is TGTGCCAGCAGCCCTAGCGGGGGTCTCTTGGGCAATGAGCAGTTCTTC.

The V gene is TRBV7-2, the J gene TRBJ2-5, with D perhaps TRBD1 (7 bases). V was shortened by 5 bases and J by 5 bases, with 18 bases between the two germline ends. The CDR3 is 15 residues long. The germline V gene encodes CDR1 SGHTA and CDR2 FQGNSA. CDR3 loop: CASSQASRGDETQYF. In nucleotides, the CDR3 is TGTGCCAGCAGCCAAGCGAGCAGGGGGGACGAGACCCAGTACTTC.

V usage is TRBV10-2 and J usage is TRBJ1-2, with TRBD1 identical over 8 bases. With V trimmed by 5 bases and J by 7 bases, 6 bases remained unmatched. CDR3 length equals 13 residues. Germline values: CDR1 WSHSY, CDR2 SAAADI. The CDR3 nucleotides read TGCGCCAGCAGTTCCCAGGGGGCTGGTGGCTACACCTTC. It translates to CASSSQGAGGYTF.

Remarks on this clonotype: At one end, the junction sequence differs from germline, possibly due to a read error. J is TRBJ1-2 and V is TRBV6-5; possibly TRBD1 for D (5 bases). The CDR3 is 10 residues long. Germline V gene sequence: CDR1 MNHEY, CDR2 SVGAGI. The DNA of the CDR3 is TGTGCCAGCAGTCCACAGGCAGGTTCCTTC. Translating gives CASSPQAGSF.

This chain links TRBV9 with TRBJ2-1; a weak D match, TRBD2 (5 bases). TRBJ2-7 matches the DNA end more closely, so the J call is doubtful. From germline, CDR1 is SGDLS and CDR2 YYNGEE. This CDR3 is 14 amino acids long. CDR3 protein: CASSVGRGNYEQYF. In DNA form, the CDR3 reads TGTGCCAGCAGCGTAGGTCGAGGGAACTACGAGCAGTACTTC.

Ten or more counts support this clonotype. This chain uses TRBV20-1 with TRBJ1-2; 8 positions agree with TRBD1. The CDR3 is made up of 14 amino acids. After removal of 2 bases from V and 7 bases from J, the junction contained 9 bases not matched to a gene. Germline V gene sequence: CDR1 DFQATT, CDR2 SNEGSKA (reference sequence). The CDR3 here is CSARTDRDYVGYTF. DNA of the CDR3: TGCAGTGCTAGAACGGACAGGGATTATGTTGGCTACACCTTC.

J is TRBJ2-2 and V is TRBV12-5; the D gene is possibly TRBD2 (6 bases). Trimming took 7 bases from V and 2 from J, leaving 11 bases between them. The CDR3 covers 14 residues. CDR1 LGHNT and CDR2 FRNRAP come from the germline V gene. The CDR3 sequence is CASDPGLNTGELFF. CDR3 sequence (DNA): TGTGCTAGTGATCCGGGACTCAACACCGGGGAGCTGTTTTTT.

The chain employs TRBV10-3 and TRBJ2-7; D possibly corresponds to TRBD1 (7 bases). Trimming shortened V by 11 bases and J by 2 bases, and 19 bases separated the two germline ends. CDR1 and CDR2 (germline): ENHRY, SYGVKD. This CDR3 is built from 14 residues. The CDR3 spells CARTGGLGTYEQYF. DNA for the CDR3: TGTGCCCGGACAGGAGGGCTTGGCACCTACGAGCAGTACTTC.

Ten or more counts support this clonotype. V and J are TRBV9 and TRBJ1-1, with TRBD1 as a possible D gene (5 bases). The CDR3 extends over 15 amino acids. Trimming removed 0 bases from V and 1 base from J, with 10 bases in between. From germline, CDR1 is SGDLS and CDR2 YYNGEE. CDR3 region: CASSVAGTENTEAFF. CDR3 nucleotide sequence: TGTGCCAGCAGCGTAGCTGGGACCGAGAACACTGAAGCTTTCTTT.

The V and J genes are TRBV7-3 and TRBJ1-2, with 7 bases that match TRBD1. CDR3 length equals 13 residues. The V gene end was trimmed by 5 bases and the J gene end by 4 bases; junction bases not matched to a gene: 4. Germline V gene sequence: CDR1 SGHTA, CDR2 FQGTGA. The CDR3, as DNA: TGTGCCAGCAGCCCAGGGGGGGGCTATGGCTACACCTTC. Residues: CASSPGGGYGYTF.

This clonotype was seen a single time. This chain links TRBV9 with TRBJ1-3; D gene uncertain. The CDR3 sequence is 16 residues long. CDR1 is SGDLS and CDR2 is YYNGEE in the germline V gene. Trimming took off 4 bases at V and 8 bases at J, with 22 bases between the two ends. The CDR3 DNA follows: TGTGCCAGCAGCCCCCCTTTGGAAGGGCATCCAGACACCATATATTTT. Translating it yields CASSPPLEGHPDTIYF.

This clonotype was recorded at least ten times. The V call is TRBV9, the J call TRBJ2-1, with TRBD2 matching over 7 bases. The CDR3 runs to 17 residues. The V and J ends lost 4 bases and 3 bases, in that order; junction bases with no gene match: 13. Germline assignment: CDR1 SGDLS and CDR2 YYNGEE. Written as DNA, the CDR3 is TGTGCCAGCAGCTTCCCCCCTACTAGCGTAGGCTACAATGAGCAGTTCTTC. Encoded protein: CASSFPPTSVGYNEQFF.

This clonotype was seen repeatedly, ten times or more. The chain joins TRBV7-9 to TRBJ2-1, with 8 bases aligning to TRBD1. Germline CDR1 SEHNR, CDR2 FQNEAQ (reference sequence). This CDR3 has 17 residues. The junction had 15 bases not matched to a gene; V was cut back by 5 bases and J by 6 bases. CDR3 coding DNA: TGTGCCAGCAGCCCCCCCCGTTCAGGGGGCGCGGTCAATGAGCAGTTCTTC. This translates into CASSPPRSGGAVNEQFF. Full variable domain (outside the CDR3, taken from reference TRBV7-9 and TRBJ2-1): DTGVSQNPRHKITKRGQNVTFRCDPISEHNRLYWYRQTLGQGPEFLTYFQNEAQLEKSRLLSDRFSAERPKGSFSTLEIQRTEQGDSAMYLCASSPPRSGGAVNEQFFGPGTRLTVL.